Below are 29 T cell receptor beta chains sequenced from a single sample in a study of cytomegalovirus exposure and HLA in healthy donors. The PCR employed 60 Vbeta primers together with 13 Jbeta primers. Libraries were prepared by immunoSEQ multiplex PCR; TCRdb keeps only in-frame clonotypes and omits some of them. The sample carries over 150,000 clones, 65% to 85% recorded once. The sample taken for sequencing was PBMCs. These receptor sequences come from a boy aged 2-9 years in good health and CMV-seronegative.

The CDR3 sequence: CASSQPRLAGGSNEQFF. The CDR3 DNA is TGCGCCAGCAGCCAACCTCGACTAGCGGGGGGTTCCAATGAGCAGTTCTTC. This rearrangement joins TRBV4-1 to TRBJ2-1; 13 bases match TRBD2. This CDR3 has 17 amino acids. Losses at the gene ends were 2 bases for V and 6 bases for J; bases not matched to a gene: 7. Germline lookup yields CDR1 MGHRA and CDR2 YSYEKL.

The CDR3 region has the DNA TGTGCCAGCAGTCGGACAGGGCGGGGCTCCTACAATGAGCAGTTCTTC. The encoded protein is CASSRTGRGSYNEQFF. V and J are TRBV27 and TRBJ2-1; 8 bases are shared with TRBD1. The CDR3 runs to 16 residues. The germline V gene has CDR1 MNHEY and CDR2 SMNVEV (reference sequence). Losses at the gene ends were 5 bases for V and 0 bases for J; bases not matched to a gene: 6.

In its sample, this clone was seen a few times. CDR3 region: CASSSLTEQETQYF. The CDR3 region has the DNA TGTGCCAGCAGTTCCTTGACTGAACAAGAGACCCAGTACTTC. The chain combines TRBV27 with TRBJ2-5; no definite D call. Trimming pared 4 bases from V and 2 bases from J, leaving 11 bases between. Germline CDR1 and CDR2: MNHEY and SMNVEV (reference sequence). CDR3 size: 14 residues.

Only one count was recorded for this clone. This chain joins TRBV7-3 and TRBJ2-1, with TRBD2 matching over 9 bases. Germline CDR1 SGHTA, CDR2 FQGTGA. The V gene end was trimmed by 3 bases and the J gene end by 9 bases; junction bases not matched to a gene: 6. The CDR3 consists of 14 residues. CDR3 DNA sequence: TGTGCCAGCAGCTTTGGGCGGGGGGGCGGTGAGCAGTTCTTC. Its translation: CASSFGRGGGEQFF.

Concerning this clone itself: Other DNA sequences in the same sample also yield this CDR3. CDR3 bases: TGCGCCAGCAGCCAGGACAGATATCAGCCCCAGCATTTT. It yields the protein CASSQDRYQPQHF. The gene calls are TRBV4-3 and TRBJ1-5; a weak D match, TRBD1 (6 bases). The CDR3 contains 13 residues. Germline V gene sequence: CDR1 LGHNA, CDR2 YSLEER. The V end was cut by 3 bases, the J end by 5 bases, with 8 bases between.

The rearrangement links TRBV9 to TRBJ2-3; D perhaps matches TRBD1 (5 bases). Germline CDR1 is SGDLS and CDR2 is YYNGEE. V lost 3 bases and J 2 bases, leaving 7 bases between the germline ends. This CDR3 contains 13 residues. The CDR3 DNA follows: TGTGCCAGCAGCGAGGGGCCCACAGATACGCAGTATTTT. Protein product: CASSEGPTDTQYF.

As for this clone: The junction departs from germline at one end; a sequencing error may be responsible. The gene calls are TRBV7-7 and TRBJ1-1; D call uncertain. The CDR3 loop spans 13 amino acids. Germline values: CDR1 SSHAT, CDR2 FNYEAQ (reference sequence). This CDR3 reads CASSLDRGTEAFF. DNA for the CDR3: TGTGCTAGCAGCTTGGACCGGGGCACTGAAGCTTTCTTT.

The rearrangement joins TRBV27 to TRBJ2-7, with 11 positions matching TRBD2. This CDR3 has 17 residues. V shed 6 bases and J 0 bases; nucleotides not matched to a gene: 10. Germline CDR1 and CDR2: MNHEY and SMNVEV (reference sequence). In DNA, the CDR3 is TGTGCCAGCAGCACTACTAGCGGGGGAACACTCTCCTACGAGCAGTACTTC. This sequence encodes CASSTTSGGTLSYEQYF.

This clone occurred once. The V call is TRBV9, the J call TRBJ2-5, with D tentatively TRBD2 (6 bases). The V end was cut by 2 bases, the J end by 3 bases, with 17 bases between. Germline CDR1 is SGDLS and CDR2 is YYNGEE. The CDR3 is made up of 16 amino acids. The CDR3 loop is CASSVGVTSREETQYF. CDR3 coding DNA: TGTGCCAGCAGCGTCGGAGTTACTAGCAGGGAAGAGACCCAGTACTTC.

CDR3 DNA: TGTGCCTGGAGCGGGACAGAAGAGACCCAGTACTTC. Its translation: CAWSGTEETQYF. The V and J genes are TRBV30 and TRBJ2-5; 7 nucleotides line up with TRBD1. Germline V gives CDR1 GTSNPN, CDR2 SVGIG (reference sequence). V dropped 3 bases and J dropped 3; count of bases not matched to a gene: 1. The CDR3 has 12 residues.

The CDR3 DNA follows: TGCGCCAGCAGCTCGGGGGAGAATGAGCAGTTCTTC. It specifies CASSSGENEQFF. The chain employs TRBV5-1 and TRBJ2-1, with a possible D match to TRBD2 (6 bases). The germline V gene has CDR1 SGHRS and CDR2 YFSETQ. CDR3 length: 12 amino acids. Trimming took off 3 bases at V and 7 bases at J, with 8 bases between the two ends.

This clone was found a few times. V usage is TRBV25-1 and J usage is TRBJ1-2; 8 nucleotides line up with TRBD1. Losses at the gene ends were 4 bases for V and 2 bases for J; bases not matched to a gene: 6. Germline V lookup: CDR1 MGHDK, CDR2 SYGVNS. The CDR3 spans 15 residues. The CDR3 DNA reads TGTGCCAGCAGTGGAGCTAACAGGGGGAACTATGGCTACACCTTC. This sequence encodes CASSGANRGNYGYTF.

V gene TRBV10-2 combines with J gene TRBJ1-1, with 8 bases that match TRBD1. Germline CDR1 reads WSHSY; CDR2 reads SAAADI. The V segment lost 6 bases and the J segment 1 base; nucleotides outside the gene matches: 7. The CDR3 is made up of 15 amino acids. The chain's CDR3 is CASRDRVDANTEAFF. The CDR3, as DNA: TGCGCCAGCAGGGACAGGGTCGATGCGAACACTGAAGCTTTCTTT.

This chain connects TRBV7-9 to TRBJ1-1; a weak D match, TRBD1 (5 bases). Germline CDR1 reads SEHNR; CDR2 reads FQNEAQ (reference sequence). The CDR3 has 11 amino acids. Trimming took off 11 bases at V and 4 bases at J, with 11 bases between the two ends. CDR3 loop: CALGAGTEAFF. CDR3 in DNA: TGTGCCCTTGGGGCCGGCACTGAAGCTTTCTTT. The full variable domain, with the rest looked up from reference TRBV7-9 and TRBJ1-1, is DTGVSQNPRHKITKRGQNVTFRCDPISEHNRLYWYRQTLGQGPEFLTYFQNEAQLEKSRLLSDRFSAERPKGSFSTLEIQRTEQGDSAMYLCALGAGTEAFFGQGTRLTVV.

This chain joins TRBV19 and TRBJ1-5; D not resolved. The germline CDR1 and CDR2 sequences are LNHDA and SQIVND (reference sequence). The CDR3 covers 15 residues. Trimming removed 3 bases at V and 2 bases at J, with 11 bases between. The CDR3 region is CASSIQFPGNQPQHF. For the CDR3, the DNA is TGTGCCAGTAGTATCCAGTTCCCTGGCAATCAGCCCCAGCATTTT.

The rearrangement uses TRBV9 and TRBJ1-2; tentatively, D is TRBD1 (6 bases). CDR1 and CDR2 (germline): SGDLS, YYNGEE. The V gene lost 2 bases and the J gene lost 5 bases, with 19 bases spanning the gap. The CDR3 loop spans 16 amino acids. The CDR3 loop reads CASSVGRGPTGYGYTF. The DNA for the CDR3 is TGTGCCAGCAGCGTGGGCAGGGGACCTACGGGGTATGGCTACACCTTC.

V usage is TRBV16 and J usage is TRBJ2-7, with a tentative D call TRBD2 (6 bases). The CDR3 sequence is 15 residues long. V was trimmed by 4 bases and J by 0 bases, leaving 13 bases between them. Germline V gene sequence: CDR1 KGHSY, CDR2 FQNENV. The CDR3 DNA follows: TGTGCCAGCAGCCCTGGGGACGGGAGCTCCTACGAGCAGTACTTC. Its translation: CASSPGDGSSYEQYF.

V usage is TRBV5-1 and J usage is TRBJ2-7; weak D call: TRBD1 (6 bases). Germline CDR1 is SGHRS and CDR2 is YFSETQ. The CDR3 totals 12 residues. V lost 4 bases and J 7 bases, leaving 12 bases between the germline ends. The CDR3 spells CASSPRGWEQYF. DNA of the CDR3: TGCGCCAGCAGCCCCAGGGGTTGGGAGCAGTACTTC.

In DNA, the CDR3 is TGTGCCAGCAGCGTGGCTCGGGGGTATGGCTACACCTTC. Translation: CASSVARGYGYTF. The chain combines TRBV9 with TRBJ1-2; D is possibly TRBD1 (5 bases). The length of the CDR3 is 13 residues. V was pared by 2 bases and J by 5 bases, with 10 bases between. Germline CDR1 is SGDLS and CDR2 is YYNGEE.

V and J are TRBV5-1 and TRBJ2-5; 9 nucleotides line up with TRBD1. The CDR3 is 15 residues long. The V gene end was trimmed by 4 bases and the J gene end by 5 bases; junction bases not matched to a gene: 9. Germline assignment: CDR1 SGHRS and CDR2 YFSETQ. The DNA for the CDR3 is TGCGCCAGCAGCCGGGGACAGGGCCCAGGGGAGACCCAGTACTTC. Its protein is CASSRGQGPGETQYF.

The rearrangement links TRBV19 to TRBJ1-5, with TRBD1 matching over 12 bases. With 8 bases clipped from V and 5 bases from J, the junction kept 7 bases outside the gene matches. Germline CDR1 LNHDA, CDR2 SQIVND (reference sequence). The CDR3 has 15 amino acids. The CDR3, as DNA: TGTGCCAGTTTAGGGACAGGGGGCGTTTATCAGCCCCAGCATTTT. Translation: CASLGTGGVYQPQHF.

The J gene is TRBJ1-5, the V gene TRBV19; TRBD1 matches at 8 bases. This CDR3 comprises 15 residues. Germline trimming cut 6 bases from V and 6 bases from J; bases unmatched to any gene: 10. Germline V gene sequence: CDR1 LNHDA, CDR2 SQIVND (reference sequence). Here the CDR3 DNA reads TGTGCCAGTAGGACGCAGGGGGCCAGGAGTCAGCCCCAGCATTTT. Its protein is CASRTQGARSQPQHF.

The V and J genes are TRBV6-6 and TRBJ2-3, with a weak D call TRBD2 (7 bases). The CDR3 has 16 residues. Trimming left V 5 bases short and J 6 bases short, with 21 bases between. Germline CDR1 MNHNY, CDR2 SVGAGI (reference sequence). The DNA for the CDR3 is TGTGCCAGCAGTATCCGGAGGGGGGGGCTTGCGGATACGCAGTATTTT. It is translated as CASSIRRGGLADTQYF.

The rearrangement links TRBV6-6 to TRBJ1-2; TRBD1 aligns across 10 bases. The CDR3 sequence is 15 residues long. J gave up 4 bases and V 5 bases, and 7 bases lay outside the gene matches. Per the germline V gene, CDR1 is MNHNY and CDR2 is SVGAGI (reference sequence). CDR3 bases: TGTGCCAGCAGTAATAGACAGGGGGCAAGCTATGGCTACACCTTC. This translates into CASSNRQGASYGYTF.

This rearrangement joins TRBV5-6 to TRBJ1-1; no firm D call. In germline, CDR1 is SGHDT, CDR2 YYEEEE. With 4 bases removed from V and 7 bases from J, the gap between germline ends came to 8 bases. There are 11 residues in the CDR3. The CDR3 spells CASSLEGEAFF. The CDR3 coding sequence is TGTGCCAGCAGCCTCGAGGGTGAAGCTTTCTTT.

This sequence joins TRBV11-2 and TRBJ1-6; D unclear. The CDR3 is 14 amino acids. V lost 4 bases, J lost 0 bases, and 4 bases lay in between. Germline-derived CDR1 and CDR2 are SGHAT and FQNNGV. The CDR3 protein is CASSSSSYNSPLHF. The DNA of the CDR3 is TGTGCCAGCAGCTCGAGCTCCTATAATTCACCCCTCCACTTT.

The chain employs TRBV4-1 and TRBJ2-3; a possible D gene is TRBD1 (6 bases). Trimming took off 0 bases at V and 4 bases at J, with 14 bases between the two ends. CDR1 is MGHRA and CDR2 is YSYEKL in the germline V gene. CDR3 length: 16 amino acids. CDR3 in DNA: TGCGCCAGCAGCCAAGATAAAGGGGGTTGGGCAGATACGCAGTATTTT. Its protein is CASSQDKGGWADTQYF.

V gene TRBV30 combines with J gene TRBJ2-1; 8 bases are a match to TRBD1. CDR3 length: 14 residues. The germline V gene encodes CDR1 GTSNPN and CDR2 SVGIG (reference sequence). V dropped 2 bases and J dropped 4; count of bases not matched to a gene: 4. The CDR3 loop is CAWSTGTGYNEQFF. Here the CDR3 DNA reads TGTGCCTGGAGTACCGGGACAGGTTACAATGAGCAGTTCTTC.

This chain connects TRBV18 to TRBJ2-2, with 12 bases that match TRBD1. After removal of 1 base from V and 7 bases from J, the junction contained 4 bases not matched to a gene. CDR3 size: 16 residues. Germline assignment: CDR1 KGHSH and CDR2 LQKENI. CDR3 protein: CASSPRDRGRNGELFF. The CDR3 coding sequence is TGTGCCAGCTCACCACGGGACAGGGGGCGCAACGGGGAGCTGTTTTTT.